The 22 T cell receptor beta chains given below trace back to one sample, sequenced in a study of CD8 T cells in ankylosing spondylitis. TCRdb reanalysed the 5' RACE reads using MiXCR and keeps one entry per CDR3 protein. The sample has 120,000 to 150,000 distinct CDR3 sequences; 7% to 10% are singletons. The sequencing sample was made of synovial fluid, either unsorted or a sorted T cell fraction (not recorded which). The receptor set was obtained from a male donor with ankylosing spondylitis.

The genes are TRBV29-1 and TRBJ2-1; D is ambiguous. The germline V gene has CDR1 SQVTM and CDR2 ANQGSEA. V dropped 6 bases and J dropped 2 bases, with 11 bases sitting between them. This CDR3 is built from 13 residues. The DNA for the CDR3 is TGCAGCGTCGCCTCCGGCACCTACAATGAGCAGTTCTTC. Translating gives CSVASGTYNEQFF.

With regard to this clonotype: A much larger clonotype is one base distant, so this may be a read error. The chain uses TRBV12-3 or TRBV12-4 and TRBJ1-1; D may be TRBD1 (5 bases). The CDR3 spans 16 residues. CDR3 DNA: TGTGCCAGCAGTTTTGGTCATGGGCAGGGAGCCACTGAATCTTTCTTT. Protein product: CASSFGHGQGATESFF.

This clonotype was seen a handful of times. The chain has TRBV13 and TRBJ2-1; perhaps TRBD1 as D (7 bases). There are 16 residues in the CDR3. The germline V gene encodes CDR1 PRHDT and CDR2 FYEKMQ (reference sequence). Trimming pared 3 bases from V and 7 bases from J, leaving 19 bases between. DNA for the CDR3: TGTGCCAGCAGCTTGTGGGGGGACAGTACGTCTAATGAGCAGTTCTTC. It codes for CASSLWGDSTSNEQFF. Using reference TRBV13 and TRBJ2-1 for the parts outside the CDR3, the full variable domain is AAGVIQSPRHLIKEKRETATLKCYPIPRHDTVYWYQQGPGQDPQFLISFYEKMQSDKGSIPDRFSAQQFSDYHSELNMSSLELGDSALYFCASSLWGDSTSNEQFFGPGTRLTVL.

This clonotype was recorded at least ten times. This rearrangement joins TRBV28 to TRBJ1-6; a weak D match, TRBD1 (5 bases). Deletions cut 3 bases from V and 13 bases from J, with 22 bases between. CDR1 is MDHEN, CDR2 SYDVKM, per germline. This CDR3 spans 16 amino acids. The CDR3 protein is CASSLLSGGETGPLHF. CDR3 coding DNA: TGTGCCAGCAGTTTGTTGTCAGGAGGTGAAACAGGCCCCCTCCACTTT.

The V call is TRBV2, the J call TRBJ1-5; no definite D call. This CDR3 has 14 amino acids. The V end lost 4 bases, the J end lost 5 bases, and 12 bases lay between the germline ends. In germline, CDR1 is SNHLY, CDR2 FYNNEI. CDR3 sequence (DNA): TGTGCCAGCAGTGCTTTAAAGGGTGATCAGCCCCAGCATTTT. Translated: CASSALKGDQPQHF.

This clonotype has more than one count but fewer than ten. V and J are TRBV19 and TRBJ1-5, with a weak D call TRBD1 (6 bases). V was cut by 10 bases and J by 4 bases, with 20 bases left in between. The germline V gene encodes CDR1 LNHDA and CDR2 SQIVND (reference sequence). The CDR3 totals 15 residues. The CDR3, as DNA: TGTGCCACGCTACAGGGTAGCCTTCAGAATCAGCCCCAGCATTTT. It specifies CATLQGSLQNQPQHF.

This clonotype was found many times. The chain combines TRBV11-2 with TRBJ1-1; D remains ambiguous. Per germline, CDR1 SGHAT and CDR2 FQNNGV. Trimming took off 6 bases at V and 6 bases at J, with 11 bases between the two ends. The CDR3 loop spans 12 amino acids. CDR3 DNA sequence: TGTGCCAGCAGTTTTCTCCTTTCTGAAGCTTTCTTT. The encoded protein is CASSFLLSEAFF.

This clonotype was found many times. V gene TRBV6-1 combines with J gene TRBJ2-6; 7 nucleotides line up with TRBD1. The trim removed 8 bases at V and 0 bases at J, leaving 4 bases unmatched. Germline-derived CDR1 and CDR2 are MNHNS and SASEGT. The CDR3 is made up of 15 amino acids. In DNA form, the CDR3 reads TGTGCCAGCGAGGGACAGCTCTCTGGGGCCAACGTCCTGACTTTC. Translating it yields CASEGQLSGANVLTF.

The chain joins TRBV2 to TRBJ2-2, with a tentative D call TRBD1 (5 bases). Germline V gives CDR1 SNHLY, CDR2 FYNNEI. V dropped 4 bases and J dropped 5 bases, with 11 bases sitting between them. The CDR3 totals 14 residues. CDR3 sequence: CASSVSPGTGELFF. DNA for the CDR3: TGTGCCAGCAGTGTCTCCCCAGGGACCGGGGAGCTGTTTTTT.

This clonotype was seen at least ten times. The chain links TRBV7-9 to TRBJ2-1, with 8 bases matching TRBD1. Germline V CDR1 and CDR2: SEHNR, FQNEAQ (reference sequence). The CDR3 is 15 residues long. The junction had 9 bases not matched to a gene; V was cut back by 4 bases and J by 7 bases. CDR3 DNA sequence: TGTGCCAGCAGCTCCGTCGGACAGGGTTTGAATGAGCAGTTCTTC. Translation gives CASSSVGQGLNEQFF.

The table lists this clonotype with many counts. V usage is TRBV20-1 and J usage is TRBJ2-1; D ambiguous. Germline CDR1 is DFQATT and CDR2 is SNEGSKA (reference sequence). This CDR3 has 11 residues. The ends were cut back, 2 bases at V and 7 bases at J, with 6 bases in the middle. In DNA form, the CDR3 reads TGCAGTGCTAGAAGGTATAATGAGCAGTTCTTC. Protein: CSARRYNEQFF.

This chain uses TRBV20-1 with TRBJ1-6; D uncertain. V lost 3 bases and J 3 bases, leaving 9 bases between the germline ends. The CDR3 is 14 amino acids. Germline lookup yields CDR1 DFQATT and CDR2 SNEGSKA (reference sequence). The CDR3 here is CSARRTDYNSPLHF. The CDR3 DNA reads TGCAGTGCTAGGCGGACGGACTATAATTCACCCCTCCACTTT.

The rearrangement links TRBV20-1 to TRBJ2-5; D remains unclear. CDR1 DFQATT and CDR2 SNEGSKA come from the germline V gene (reference sequence). The CDR3 is made up of 13 amino acids. V lost 3 bases, J lost 5 bases, and 13 bases lay in between. DNA of the CDR3: TGCAGTGCTAGTCGGCCCCCGGGTGAGACCCAGTACTTC. Protein product: CSASRPPGETQYF.

The table lists this clonotype with many counts. CDR3 amino acids: CASSLVLWDRPWELFF. CDR3 sequence (DNA): TGTGCCAGCAGCTTAGTATTGTGGGACAGGCCTTGGGAGCTGTTTTTT. The chain joins TRBV11-2 to TRBJ2-2, with 8 bases lining up with TRBD1. Germline loops: CDR1 SGHAT, CDR2 FQNNGV. With V trimmed by 1 base and J by 9 bases, 10 bases remained unmatched. The CDR3 consists of 16 residues.

In its sample, this clonotype was seen many times. J is TRBJ2-1 and V is TRBV5-6; no firm D call. Trimming shortened V by 3 bases and J by 8 bases, and 15 bases separated the two germline ends. Germline V gene data show CDR1 as SGHDT and CDR2 as YYEEEE. CDR3 length: 14 residues. The CDR3 region is CASSWVRGRDEQFF. The CDR3 DNA reads as TGTGCCAGCAGCTGGGTGAGAGGTCGAGATGAGCAGTTCTTC.

This clonotype was seen at least ten times. The rearrangement joins TRBV20-1 to TRBJ2-7, with 9 bases fitting TRBD1. V lost 3 bases, J lost 4 bases, and 7 bases stayed unmatched. The CDR3 spans 14 residues. CDR1 is DFQATT and CDR2 is SNEGSKA in the germline V gene (reference sequence). DNA for the CDR3: TGCAGTGCTAGGGGGGACAGGGATTTTTACGAGCAGTACTTC. It is translated as CSARGDRDFYEQYF.

This clonotype was counted between two and nine times. This chain joins TRBV5-1 and TRBJ2-1; no clear D. CDR3 length: 15 amino acids. Germline CDR1 reads SGHRS; CDR2 reads YFSETQ. Between the trimmed V and J ends, which lost 4 bases and 10 bases, there was a span of 21 bases. The CDR3 DNA follows: TGCGCCAGCAGCGCCGATGGGGTAGGAGTGGTGGAGCAGTTCTTC. This sequence encodes CASSADGVGVVEQFF.

The V gene is TRBV9, the J gene TRBJ1-2; a weak D match, TRBD1 (6 bases). The CDR3 runs 16 residues. V dropped 7 bases and J dropped 3 bases, with 22 bases sitting between them. CDR1 is SGDLS and CDR2 is YYNGEE in the germline V gene. In nucleotides, the CDR3 is TGTGCCAGCTCTGGGGGGGCCGAGGGGAGAGACTATGGCTACACCTTC. This encodes CASSGGAEGRDYGYTF.

This clonotype was observed a handful of times. The V gene is TRBV28, the J gene TRBJ2-3, with 14 bases fitting TRBD2. V was clipped by 6 bases and J by 1 base; unmatched bases: 6. Germline CDR1 is MDHEN and CDR2 is SYDVKM. The CDR3 loop spans 17 amino acids. This CDR3 is CASSPPGLAGGTDTQYF. The CDR3 DNA sequence: TGTGCCAGCAGCCCTCCGGGACTAGCGGGAGGCACAGATACGCAGTATTTT.

This chain connects TRBV7-2 to TRBJ2-1; 10 bases are a match to TRBD2. With 2 bases clipped from V and 6 bases from J, the junction kept 1 base outside the gene matches. Looked up from germline, CDR1 is SGHTA and CDR2 is FQGNSA. The CDR3 spans 14 residues. CDR3 coding DNA: TGTGCCAGCAGCTTAAGACTAGCGGGCAATGAGCAGTTCTTC. Translation gives CASSLRLAGNEQFF.

This clonotype was counted between two and nine times. The V call is TRBV4-3, the J call TRBJ2-4, with 7 bases identical to TRBD2. This CDR3 has 14 amino acids. V lost 1 base, J lost 15 bases, and 12 bases stayed unmatched. The germline V gene encodes CDR1 LGHNA and CDR2 YSLEER. CDR3 protein: CASSQAQTSLARYF. CDR3 bases: TGCGCCAGCAGCCAAGCCCAGACTAGCTTAGCTCGGTACTTC.

This clonotype appeared many times. The chain employs TRBV20-1 and TRBJ2-1; no reliable D call. Germline V gene data show CDR1 as DFQATT and CDR2 as SNEGSKA (reference sequence). CDR3 size: 15 residues. Trimming took off 0 bases at V and 0 bases at J, with 9 bases between the two ends. The CDR3 DNA follows: TGCAGTGCTAGAGAGACACGGAGCTCCTACAATGAGCAGTTCTTC. It codes for CSARETRSSYNEQFF.